A single sample is the source of the 29 T cell receptor beta chains below, sequenced in a study of T cells in Graves' hyperthyroidism and ophthalmopathy. Amplification yielded TCR beta CDR3 regions, with RNA transcripts as the source. HTBI primers drove first-round RT-PCR of the TCR CDR3. TCRdb reanalysed the multiplex PCR reads using MiXCR and keeps one entry per CDR3 protein. Found here are about 740,000 distinct CDR3 sequences, 11% to 15% of them singletons; the top ten hold roughly 10%. Sample: blood. These TCRs come from a woman aged 18-35 years with Graves' hyperthyroidism.

This sequence joins TRBV5-6 and TRBJ2-5; 8 nucleotides agree with TRBD2. The CDR3 loop spans 16 amino acids. V lost 3 bases to trimming and J lost 7 bases; unmatched junction nucleotides: 14. Per germline, CDR1 SGHDT and CDR2 YYEEEE. CDR3 coding DNA: TGTGCCAGCAGCTCCTTCCCGTACGGGGGGGTTGGGACCCAGTACTTC. Protein product: CASSSFPYGGVGTQYF.

This clonotype was picked up many times. This chain uses TRBV28 with TRBJ2-7; TRBD1 agrees at 9 bases. J was trimmed by 1 base and V by 7 bases; bases with no gene match: 14. The CDR3 contains 17 residues. Germline V gene data show CDR1 as MDHEN and CDR2 as SYDVKM. Here the CDR3 DNA reads TGTGCCAGCAACCCTGAGACCCCGGGACAGGGATCCTACGAGCAGTACTTC. Residues: CASNPETPGQGSYEQYF.

There are many counts of this clonotype. The chain combines TRBV4-1 with TRBJ1-1; perhaps TRBD1 as D (5 bases). Trimming took off 8 bases at V and 3 bases at J, with 16 bases between the two ends. Germline V gives CDR1 MGHRA, CDR2 YSYEKL. This CDR3 is 14 amino acids long. CDR3 DNA: TGCGCCAGCGGACTCGGGGGTTCGTACACTGAAGCTTTCTTT. This translates into CASGLGGSYTEAFF.

This chain connects TRBV12-5 to TRBJ2-5, with 14 bases aligning to TRBD2. This CDR3 is 16 amino acids long. V shed 6 bases, J shed 4 bases, and the junction held 7 bases outside the gene matches. CDR1 LGHNT and CDR2 FRNRAP come from the germline V gene. The CDR3 region is CASGKGTSGSAETQYF. In nucleotides, the CDR3 is TGTGCTAGTGGCAAGGGGACTAGCGGGAGCGCAGAGACCCAGTACTTC.

This clonotype was found many times. The gene calls are TRBV7-8 and TRBJ2-5, with 10 positions matching TRBD2. This CDR3 contains 17 residues. Trimming at V came to 0 bases and at J to 4 bases, leaving 8 bases not matched to a gene. Germline V lookup: CDR1 SGHVS, CDR2 FQNEAQ. CDR3 nucleotide sequence: TGTGCCAGCAGCTTAGCGAGGGCTAGCGGGAGCGGAGAGACCCAGTACTTC. Protein product: CASSLARASGSGETQYF.

This clonotype was seen a handful of times. The chain combines TRBV24-1 with TRBJ2-5; 14 positions agree with TRBD2. With V trimmed by 3 bases and J by 1 base, 6 bases remained unmatched. Germline-derived CDR1 and CDR2 are KGHDR and SFDVKD. The CDR3 contains 18 residues. The CDR3 loop reads CATSDPRTSGRLQETQYF. CDR3 in DNA: TGTGCCACCAGTGATCCGCGGACTAGCGGGAGGCTCCAAGAGACCCAGTACTTC.

This clonotype has only a few counts. The J gene is TRBJ1-6, the V gene TRBV25-1, with D possibly TRBD1 on 5 matching bases. Germline V gene lookup returns CDR1 MGHDK and CDR2 SYGVNS. This CDR3 is 14 amino acids long. V was trimmed by 2 bases and J by 9 bases, leaving 11 bases between them. CDR3 sequence: CASSESDRLSPLHF. The CDR3 DNA follows: TGTGCCAGCAGTGAAAGCGACAGACTTTCACCCCTCCACTTT.

Many counts were recorded for this clonotype. This sequence joins TRBV24-1 and TRBJ2-7; 10 nucleotides line up with TRBD2. J gave up 0 bases and V 2 bases, and 24 bases lay outside the gene matches. CDR3 length: 23 amino acids. CDR1 and CDR2 from the germline V gene are KGHDR and SFDVKD. CDR3 DNA sequence: TGTGCCACCAGTGATTGGGACCGCCTTGGAACGAGCGGGAGGGCCTTATACTCCTACGAGCAGTACTTC. Protein sequence: CATSDWDRLGTSGRALYSYEQYF.

The chain employs TRBV7-9 and TRBJ2-5, with D tentatively TRBD2 (7 bases). V dropped 4 bases and J dropped 4 bases, with 16 bases sitting between them. The CDR3 is 15 residues long. CDR1 is SEHNR, CDR2 FQNEAQ, per germline (reference sequence). Written as DNA, the CDR3 is TGTGCCAGCAGCTCGTACGAAGGGGGGGGAGAGACCCAGTACTTC. Protein sequence: CASSSYEGGGETQYF.

This clonotype was counted ten times or more. The chain couples TRBV29-1 to TRBJ2-5, with 8 bases identical to TRBD2. The CDR3 has 13 residues. CDR1 is SQVTM and CDR2 is ANQGSEA in the germline V gene. After removal of 6 bases from V and 7 bases from J, the junction contained 10 bases not matched to a gene. In DNA, the CDR3 is TGCAGCGTCACCCCAGCGGGAGCTGGGACCCAGTACTTC. This codes for CSVTPAGAGTQYF.

This clonotype was seen at least ten times. CDR3 sequence reads: CASSLVGLGDTYEQYF. The CDR3, as DNA: TGTGCCAGCAGCTTAGTAGGACTCGGGGACACCTACGAGCAGTACTTC. J is TRBJ2-7 and V is TRBV7-2; D may be TRBD1 (6 bases). Germline V gene data show CDR1 as SGHTA and CDR2 as FQGNSA. The CDR3 sequence is 16 residues long. With 1 base removed from V and 2 bases from J, the gap between germline ends came to 15 bases.

This clonotype was recorded many times. The chain joins TRBV28 to TRBJ1-1; no clear D gene. CDR1 is MDHEN, CDR2 SYDVKM, per germline. The CDR3 is made up of 12 amino acids. The V end lost 5 bases, the J end lost 2 bases, and 6 bases lay between the germline ends. The CDR3 DNA sequence: TGTGCCAGCAGTATGGGAAACACTGAAGCTTTCTTT. Protein: CASSMGNTEAFF.

This chain uses TRBV10-2 with TRBJ2-1; D tentatively reads TRBD1 or TRBD2 (6 bases each). Germline CDR1 WSHSY, CDR2 SAAADI. V lost 6 bases and J 3 bases, leaving 15 bases between the germline ends. The CDR3 is made up of 15 amino acids. CDR3 in DNA: TGCGCCAGCAGCCCGAGGCGGGACAACTACAATGAGCAGTTCTTC. The encoded protein is CASSPRRDNYNEQFF.

The CDR3 bases are TGTGCCAGCAGCTTAGGAGGGCCGGGGACTTACGAGCAGTACTTC. Translation gives CASSLGGPGTYEQYF. J is TRBJ2-7 and V is TRBV7-9; D possibly corresponds to TRBD2 (6 bases). CDR3 length: 15 amino acids. Germline V lookup: CDR1 SEHNR, CDR2 FQNEAQ (reference sequence). V was clipped by 1 base and J by 4 bases, with 14 bases between them.

For the CDR3, the DNA is TGTGCCTGGAGTTCCCCGGGAAGTCTCCCCTACGAGCAGTACTTC. Translated: CAWSSPGSLPYEQYF. V is TRBV30 and J is TRBJ2-7; D is perhaps TRBD2 (5 bases). The CDR3 sequence is 15 residues long. Germline V gene data show CDR1 as GTSNPN and CDR2 as SVGIG (reference sequence). Trimming removed 2 bases at V and 2 bases at J, with 16 bases between.

The V and J genes are TRBV12-3 or TRBV12-4 and TRBJ2-3; 7 nucleotides match TRBD1. CDR3 length: 14 residues. Unmatched junction bases numbered 5, after V lost 6 bases and J lost 2 bases. The chain's CDR3 is CASRLGQSTDTQYF. The CDR3 DNA reads TGTGCCAGCAGATTGGGACAGTCCACAGATACGCAGTATTTT.

This clonotype was seen repeatedly, ten times or more. The chain links TRBV11-1 to TRBJ2-7; 9 bases are shared with TRBD2. V lost 5 bases and J lost 2; bases outside the gene matches: 7. The CDR3 is made up of 15 amino acids. The germline V gene encodes CDR1 SGHAT and CDR2 FQDESV (reference sequence). The CDR3 DNA is TGTGCCAGCAGCGTAGAGCCTAGCGGGACCTACGAGCAGTACTTC. As protein: CASSVEPSGTYEQYF. The variable domain in full, with the rest retrieved from reference TRBV11-1 and TRBJ2-7, is EAEVAQSPRYKITEKSQAVAFWCDPISGHATLYWYRQILGQGPELLVQFQDESVVDDSQLPKDRFSAERLKGVDSTLKIQPAELGDSAMYLCASSVEPSGTYEQYFGPGTRLTVT.

This clonotype was detected ten times or more. The chain employs TRBV27 and TRBJ2-4; possible D gene TRBD2, 6 bases. The V end lost 5 bases, the J end lost 3 bases, and 11 bases lay between the germline ends. From germline, CDR1 is MNHEY and CDR2 SMNVEV (reference sequence). The CDR3 spans 14 residues. DNA of the CDR3: TGTGCCAGCAGTGGAGCCGGGAGCAAAAACATTCAGTACTTC. Translated: CASSGAGSKNIQYF.

The chain is built from TRBV2 and TRBJ2-7; 8 positions match TRBD1. Germline V CDR1 and CDR2: SNHLY, FYNNEI. Trimming cost V 1 base and J 0 bases; bases outside gene matches: 2. This CDR3 is built from 15 residues. CDR3 sequence: CASSEEQGVSYEQYF. The CDR3, as DNA: TGTGCCAGCAGTGAAGAACAGGGGGTCTCCTACGAGCAGTACTTC.

Only a few counts were recorded for this clonotype. This chain links TRBV15 with TRBJ1-2, with 11 bases fitting TRBD1. This CDR3 has 18 residues. With 5 bases clipped from V and 6 bases from J, the junction kept 17 bases outside the gene matches. Germline assignment: CDR1 LNHNV and CDR2 YYDKDF (reference sequence). CDR3 coding DNA: TGTGCCACCAGCGCGCTAAGGATGAGGACAGGGGGCCAAGATGGCTACACCTTC. This translates into CATSALRMRTGGQDGYTF.

The chain has TRBV2 and TRBJ2-1, with TRBD2 matching over 11 bases. CDR3 length: 14 amino acids. Germline V CDR1 and CDR2: SNHLY, FYNNEI. The trim removed 10 bases at V and 7 bases at J, leaving 9 bases unmatched. CDR3 DNA: TGTGCCAAGACTAGCGGGGATAATTGGAATGAGCAGTTCTTC. This translates into CAKTSGDNWNEQFF.

This clonotype was recorded at least ten times. The V call is TRBV28, the J call TRBJ2-5; 7 bases align to TRBD2. The length of the CDR3 is 15 residues. Trimming at V came to 5 bases and at J to 3 bases, leaving 9 bases not matched to a gene. CDR1 is MDHEN, CDR2 SYDVKM, per germline. DNA of the CDR3: TGTGCCAGCAGTCAACTACTAGCGTCTAAAGAGACCCAGTACTTC. This gives the protein CASSQLLASKETQYF.

On this clonotype itself: Germline and junction disagree at one end, which may indicate a read error. The CDR3 DNA reads TGCAGTGTTAGAGACAGGGTACGGCAAGATACGCAGTATTTT. This sequence encodes CSVRDRVRQDTQYF. The J gene is TRBJ2-3, the V gene TRBV20-1; 7 positions agree with TRBD1. Per the germline V gene, CDR1 is DFQATT and CDR2 is SNEGSKA (reference sequence). This CDR3 contains 14 residues.

The chain joins TRBV3-1 to TRBJ2-5; perhaps TRBD1 as D (6 bases). The CDR3 consists of 15 residues. Looked up from germline, CDR1 is LGHDT and CDR2 is YNNKEL (reference sequence). V was trimmed by 5 bases and J by 5 bases, leaving 18 bases between them. CDR3 protein: CASSEWDTPDETQYF. CDR3 coding DNA: TGTGCCAGCAGCGAGTGGGACACCCCAGACGAGACCCAGTACTTC.

This clonotype has at least ten counts. The chain links TRBV27 to TRBJ2-1; 7 bases agree with TRBD2. Losses at the gene ends were 2 bases for V and 6 bases for J; bases not matched to a gene: 7. CDR1 MNHEY and CDR2 SMNVEV come from the germline V gene (reference sequence). The CDR3 spans 15 residues. This CDR3 is CASSLGTTLANEQFF. The CDR3 nucleotides are TGTGCCAGCAGTTTAGGGACTACACTAGCCAATGAGCAGTTCTTC.

CDR3 coding DNA: TGCAGCGGCGGTGGGTTTAACACTGAAGCTTTCTTT. Translating it yields CSGGGFNTEAFF. This chain joins TRBV29-1 and TRBJ1-1; D uncertain. CDR1 and CDR2 from the germline V gene are SQVTM and ANQGSEA. The CDR3 is made up of 12 amino acids. The V gene lost 7 bases and the J gene lost 2 bases, with 11 bases spanning the gap.

This clonotype was observed a few times. This chain links TRBV6-1 with TRBJ2-3; TRBD2 matches at 11 bases. J lost 2 bases, V lost 5 bases, and 9 bases had no gene match. Germline V gene sequence: CDR1 MNHNS, CDR2 SASEGT. This CDR3 contains 17 residues. The DNA of the CDR3 is TGTGCCAGCAGTTCCATCGTACTAGCGGGGGACACAGATACGCAGTATTTT. It yields the protein CASSSIVLAGDTDTQYF.

This clonotype was picked up many times. The V call is TRBV28, the J call TRBJ2-1, with 11 bases aligning to TRBD2. The CDR3 consists of 18 residues. With 3 bases clipped from V and 8 bases from J, the junction kept 15 bases outside the gene matches. Germline V lookup: CDR1 MDHEN, CDR2 SYDVKM. The CDR3 is CASSFSLAGEKKRDEQFF. In nucleotides, the CDR3 is TGTGCCAGCAGTTTTTCACTAGCGGGAGAGAAGAAAAGGGATGAGCAGTTCTTC. The entire variable domain, with the rest obtained from reference TRBV28 and TRBJ2-1, is as follows: DVKVTQSSRYLVKRTGEKVFLECVQDMDHENMFWYRQDPGLGLRLIYFSYDVKMKEKGDIPEGYSVSREKKERFSLILESASTNQTSMYLCASSFSLAGEKKRDEQFFGPGTRLTVL.

This clonotype was detected ten times or more. The chain links TRBV30 to TRBJ1-5; D unclear. V lost 3 bases, J lost 0 bases, and 12 bases lay in between. Germline CDR1 GTSNPN, CDR2 SVGIG (reference sequence). The CDR3 is made up of 15 amino acids. This CDR3 reads CAWSLGDYSNQPQHF. The CDR3 nucleotides are TGTGCCTGGAGCCTAGGAGATTATAGCAATCAGCCCCAGCATTTT.